This TCR beta chain is from a study of monozygotic twins with inflammatory bowel disease. From its re-call of the 5' RACE reads, TCRdb lists each CDR3 protein once, without DNA. The table counts about 300,000 distinct CDR3 sequences; more than 4.5% lies in the top ten. The CDR3 loop spans 16 amino acids. Germline loops: CDR1 SGHTA, CDR2 FQGNSA. The sequenced sample was blood. The chain recombines TRBV7-2 with TRBJ1-3; TCRdb designates TRBD1, a call that cannot be tested without DNA. This receptor was identified in a human donor with ulcerative colitis or Crohn's disease, or a healthy co-twin of an affected twin (not recorded which). CDR3 loop: CASSLDPGGSGNTIYF.